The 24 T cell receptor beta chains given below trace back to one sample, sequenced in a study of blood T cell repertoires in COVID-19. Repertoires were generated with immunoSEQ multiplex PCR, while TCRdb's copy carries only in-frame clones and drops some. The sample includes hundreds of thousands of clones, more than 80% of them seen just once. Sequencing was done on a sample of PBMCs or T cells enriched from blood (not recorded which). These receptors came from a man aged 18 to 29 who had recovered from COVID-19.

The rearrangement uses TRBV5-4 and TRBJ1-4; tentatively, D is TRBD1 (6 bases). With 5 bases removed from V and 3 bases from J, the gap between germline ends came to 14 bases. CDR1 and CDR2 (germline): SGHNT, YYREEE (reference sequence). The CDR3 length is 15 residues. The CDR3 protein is CASRNQGSPNEKLFF. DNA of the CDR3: TGTGCCAGCAGAAACCAGGGGTCGCCTAATGAAAAACTGTTTTTT. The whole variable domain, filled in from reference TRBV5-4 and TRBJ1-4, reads ETGVTQSPTHLIKTRGQQVTLRCSSQSGHNTVSWYQQALGQGPQFIFQYYREEENGRGNFPPRFSGLQFPNYSSELNVNALELDDSALYLCASRNQGSPNEKLFFGSGTQLSVL.

Written as DNA, the CDR3 is TGTGCCAGCAGTGTGGAAGGTCGGGGACTAGACGAGCAGTACTTC. Residues: CASSVEGRGLDEQYF. The chain couples TRBV2 to TRBJ2-7, with 8 positions matching TRBD2. Per germline, CDR1 SNHLY and CDR2 FYNNEI. J lost 5 bases, V lost 4 bases, and 10 bases had no gene match. There are 15 residues in the CDR3. The variable domain in full, with the rest retrieved from reference TRBV2 and TRBJ2-7, is EPEVTQTPSHQVTQMGQEVILRCVPISNHLYFYWYRQILGQKVEFLVSFYNNEISEKSEIFDDQFSVERPDGSNFTLKIRSTKLEDSAMYFCASSVEGRGLDEQYFGPGTRLTVT.

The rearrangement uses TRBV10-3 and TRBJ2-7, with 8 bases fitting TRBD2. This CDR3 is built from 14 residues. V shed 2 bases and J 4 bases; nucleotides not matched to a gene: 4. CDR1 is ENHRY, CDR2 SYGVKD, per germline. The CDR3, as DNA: TGTGCCATCAGTGAGCGGGAGGGCCAGTACGAGCAGTACTTC. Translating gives CAISEREGQYEQYF.

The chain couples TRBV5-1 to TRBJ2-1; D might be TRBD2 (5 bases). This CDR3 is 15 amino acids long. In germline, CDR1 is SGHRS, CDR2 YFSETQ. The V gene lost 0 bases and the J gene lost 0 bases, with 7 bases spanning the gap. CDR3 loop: CASSLGLASYNEQFF. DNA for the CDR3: TGCGCCAGCAGCTTGGGTCTAGCCTCCTACAATGAGCAGTTCTTC.

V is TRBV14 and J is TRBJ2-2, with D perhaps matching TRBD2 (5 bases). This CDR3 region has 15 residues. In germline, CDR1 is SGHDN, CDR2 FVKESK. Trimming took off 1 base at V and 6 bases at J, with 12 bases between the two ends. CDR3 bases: TGTGCCAGCAGCCAAGGACGGCTAGCCTCCGGGGAGCTGTTTTTT. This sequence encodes CASSQGRLASGELFF.

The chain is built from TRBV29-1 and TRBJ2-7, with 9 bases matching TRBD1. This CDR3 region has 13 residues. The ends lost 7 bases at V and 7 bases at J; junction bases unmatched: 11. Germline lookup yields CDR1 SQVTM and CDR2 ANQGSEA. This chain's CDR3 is CSAAGTGRREQYF. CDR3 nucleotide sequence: TGCAGCGCTGCCGGGACAGGGAGGAGGGAGCAGTACTTC.

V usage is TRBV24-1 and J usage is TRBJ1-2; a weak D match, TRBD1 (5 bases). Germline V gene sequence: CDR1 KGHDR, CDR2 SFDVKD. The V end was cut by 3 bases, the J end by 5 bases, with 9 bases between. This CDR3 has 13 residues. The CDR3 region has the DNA TGTGCCACCAGTGATAGGACACGGTATGGCTACACCTTC. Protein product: CATSDRTRYGYTF.

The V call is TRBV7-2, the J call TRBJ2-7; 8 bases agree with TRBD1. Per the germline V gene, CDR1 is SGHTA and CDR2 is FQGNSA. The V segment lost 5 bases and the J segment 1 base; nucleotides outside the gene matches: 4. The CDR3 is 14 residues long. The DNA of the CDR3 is TGTGCCAGCAGCGCAAACAGGGGGTCCTACGAGCAGTACTTC. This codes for CASSANRGSYEQYF.

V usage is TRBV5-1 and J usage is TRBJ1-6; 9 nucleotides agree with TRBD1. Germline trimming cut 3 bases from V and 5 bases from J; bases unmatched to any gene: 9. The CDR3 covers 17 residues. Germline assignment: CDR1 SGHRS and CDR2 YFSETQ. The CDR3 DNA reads TGCGCCAGCAGCTCCCGAGCGGACAGGGGCAATAATTCACCCCTCCACTTT. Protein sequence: CASSSRADRGNNSPLHF.

For the CDR3, the DNA is TGTGCCAGCAGCTTAGGGCAGGGGCGCGAGCAGTACTTC. It yields the protein CASSLGQGREQYF. The V gene is TRBV11-3, the J gene TRBJ2-7; TRBD1 is a possible D gene (6 bases). Per the germline V gene, CDR1 is SGHNT and CDR2 is YENEEA. Trimming removed 1 base from V and 6 bases from J, with 10 bases in between. This CDR3 comprises 13 residues.

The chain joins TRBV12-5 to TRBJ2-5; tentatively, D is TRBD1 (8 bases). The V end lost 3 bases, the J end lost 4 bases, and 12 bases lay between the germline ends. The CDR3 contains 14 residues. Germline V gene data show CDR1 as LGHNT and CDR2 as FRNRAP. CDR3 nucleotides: TGTGCTAGTGGTTTTACAGGGGGGGGAGAGACCCAGTACTTC. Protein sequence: CASGFTGGGETQYF.

CDR3 residues: CASSQVSTDYEQYF. The CDR3, as DNA: TGCGCCAGCAGCCAAGTATCGACAGACTACGAGCAGTACTTC. V usage is TRBV4-3 and J usage is TRBJ2-7; D perhaps matches TRBD1 (5 bases). Germline values: CDR1 LGHNA, CDR2 YSLEER. CDR3 size: 14 residues. Trimming shortened V by 1 base and J by 3 bases, and 10 bases separated the two germline ends.

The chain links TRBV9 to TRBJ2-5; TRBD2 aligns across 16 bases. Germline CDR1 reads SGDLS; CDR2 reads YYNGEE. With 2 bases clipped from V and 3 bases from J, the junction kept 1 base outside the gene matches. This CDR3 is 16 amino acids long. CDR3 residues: CASSVGLAGGEETQYF. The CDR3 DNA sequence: TGTGCCAGCAGCGTGGGACTAGCGGGAGGGGAAGAGACCCAGTACTTC.

CDR3 in DNA: TGTGCTAGCTGCTCTGTGGCGGGCACAGATACGCAGTATTTT. Translating gives CASCSVAGTDTQYF. V is TRBV12-5 and J is TRBJ2-3; D unclear. Germline lookup yields CDR1 LGHNT and CDR2 FRNRAP. V was shortened by 9 bases and J by 1 base, with 14 bases between the two germline ends. There are 14 residues in the CDR3.

The CDR3 loop reads CASRGQGDSPLHF. The CDR3 nucleotides are TGTGCCAGCAGGGGACAGGGGGATTCACCCCTCCACTTT. J is TRBJ1-6 and V is TRBV27, with TRBD1 identical over 11 bases. The J segment lost 8 bases and the V segment lost 6 bases, leaving 0 bases of the junction unmatched. In germline, CDR1 is MNHEY, CDR2 SMNVEV (reference sequence). The length of the CDR3 is 13 residues.

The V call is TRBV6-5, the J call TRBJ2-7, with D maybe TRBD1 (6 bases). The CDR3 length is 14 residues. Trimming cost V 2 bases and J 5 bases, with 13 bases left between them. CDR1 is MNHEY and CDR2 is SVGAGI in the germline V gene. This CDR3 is CASSYARGVDEQYF. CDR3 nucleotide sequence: TGTGCCAGCAGTTACGCCAGGGGTGTAGACGAGCAGTACTTC.

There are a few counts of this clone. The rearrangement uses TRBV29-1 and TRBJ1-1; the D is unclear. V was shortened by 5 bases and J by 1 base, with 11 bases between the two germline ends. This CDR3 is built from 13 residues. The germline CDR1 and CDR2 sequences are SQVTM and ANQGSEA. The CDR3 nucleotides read TGCAGCGTTAAGACACCCCGGAACACTGAAGCTTTCTTT. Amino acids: CSVKTPRNTEAFF.

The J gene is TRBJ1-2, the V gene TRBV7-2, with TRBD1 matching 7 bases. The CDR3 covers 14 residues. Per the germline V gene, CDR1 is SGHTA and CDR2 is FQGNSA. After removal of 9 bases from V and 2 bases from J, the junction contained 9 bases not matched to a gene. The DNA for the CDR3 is TGTGCCAGTTTCCAGACAGGGAGGAACTATGGCTACACCTTC. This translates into CASFQTGRNYGYTF.

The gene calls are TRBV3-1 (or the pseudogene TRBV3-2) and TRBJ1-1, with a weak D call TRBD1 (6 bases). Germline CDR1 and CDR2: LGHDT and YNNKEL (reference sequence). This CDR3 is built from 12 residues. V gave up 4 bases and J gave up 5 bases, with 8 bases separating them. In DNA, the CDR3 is TGTGCCAGCAGCCTAACAGGGACTGAAGCTTTCTTT. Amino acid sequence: CASSLTGTEAFF.

This chain's CDR3 is CASSPRVGSGIETQYF. DNA of the CDR3: TGTGCCAGCAGCCCCCGGGTGGGTAGCGGGATAGAGACCCAGTACTTC. This chain uses TRBV5-6 with TRBJ2-5, with TRBD2 identical over 8 bases. This CDR3 is built from 16 residues. Germline V gene data show CDR1 as SGHDT and CDR2 as YYEEEE. V shed 4 bases and J 4 bases; nucleotides not matched to a gene: 12.

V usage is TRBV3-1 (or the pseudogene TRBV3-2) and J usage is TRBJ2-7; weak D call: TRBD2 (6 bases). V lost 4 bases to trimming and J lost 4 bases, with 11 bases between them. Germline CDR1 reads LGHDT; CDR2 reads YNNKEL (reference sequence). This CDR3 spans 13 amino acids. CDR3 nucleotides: TGTGCCAGCAGCCCCCGCGGGGAATACGAGCAGTACTTC. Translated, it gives CASSPRGEYEQYF.

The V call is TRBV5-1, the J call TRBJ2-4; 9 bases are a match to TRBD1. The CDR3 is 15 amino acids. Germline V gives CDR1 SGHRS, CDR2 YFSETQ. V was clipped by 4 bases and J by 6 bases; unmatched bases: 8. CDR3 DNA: TGCGCCAGCAGCCTGCGGACAGGGGAGTCAAACATTCAGTACTTC. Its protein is CASSLRTGESNIQYF.

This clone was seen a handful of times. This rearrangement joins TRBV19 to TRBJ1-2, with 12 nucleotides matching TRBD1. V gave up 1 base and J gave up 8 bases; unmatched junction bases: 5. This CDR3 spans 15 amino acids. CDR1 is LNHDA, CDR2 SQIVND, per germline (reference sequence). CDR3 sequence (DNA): TGTGCCAGTAGTATAGCCCCGGGACAGGGGGCGGGCTACACCTTC. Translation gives CASSIAPGQGAGYTF. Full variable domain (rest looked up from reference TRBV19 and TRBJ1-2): DGGITQSPKYLFRKEGQNVTLSCEQNLNHDAMYWYRQDPGQGLRLIYYSQIVNDFQKGDIAEGYSVSREKKESFPLTVTSAQKNPTAFYLCASSIAPGQGAGYTFGSGTRLTVV.

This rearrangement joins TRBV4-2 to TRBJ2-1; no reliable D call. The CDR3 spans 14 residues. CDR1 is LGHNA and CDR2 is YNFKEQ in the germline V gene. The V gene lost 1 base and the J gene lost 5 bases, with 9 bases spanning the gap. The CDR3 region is CASSQGVANNEQFF. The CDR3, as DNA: TGTGCCAGCAGCCAAGGTGTAGCAAACAATGAGCAGTTCTTC.